This TCR beta chain was observed in a study of T cell repertoires in cytomegalovirus infection. About the study: CMV infection together with matching HLA type was indicated by public TCR beta signatures.

Whole-study results and caveats: Pooled public TCR beta family frequency picked out CMV carriers with the relevant HLA.

This clonotype was recorded a few times. Its antigen is unidentified. Relative to the germline gene, one junction end is altered; a read error may explain this. The CDR3 extends over 17 amino acids. CDR1 is LGHNT and CDR2 is FRNRAP in the germline V gene. TCRdb recomputed calls from the reads with MiXCR, one row per CDR3 protein. The sample contains hundreds of thousands of distinct CDR3 sequences, 40% to 50% of which appear only once. This chain connects TRBV12-5 to TRBJ2-1; perhaps TRBD1 as D (7 bases). This clonotype was obtained from a human donor in good health (CMV status not recorded). Some clones in this sample may be carry-over from other donors' samples. The sequencing here drew on cultured PBMCs, taken from culture after CMV antigen stimulation. CDR3 coding DNA: TGTGCTAGTGTTTTGGGGACAGCGGAGGGGTCCTACAATGAGCAGTTCTTC. It yields the protein CASVLGTAEGSYNEQFF.